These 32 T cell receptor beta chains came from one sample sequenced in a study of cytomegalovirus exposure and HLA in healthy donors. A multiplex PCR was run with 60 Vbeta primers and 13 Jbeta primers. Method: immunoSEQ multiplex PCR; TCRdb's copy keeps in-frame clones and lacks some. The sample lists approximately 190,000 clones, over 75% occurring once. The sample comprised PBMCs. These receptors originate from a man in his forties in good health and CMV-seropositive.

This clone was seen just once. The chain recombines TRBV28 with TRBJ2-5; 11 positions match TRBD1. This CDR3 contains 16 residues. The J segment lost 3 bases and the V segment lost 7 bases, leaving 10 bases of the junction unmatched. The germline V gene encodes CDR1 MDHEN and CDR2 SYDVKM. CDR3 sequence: CASIALSGQGEETQYF. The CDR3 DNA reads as TGTGCCAGCATCGCCCTCTCGGGACAGGGGGAAGAGACCCAGTACTTC.

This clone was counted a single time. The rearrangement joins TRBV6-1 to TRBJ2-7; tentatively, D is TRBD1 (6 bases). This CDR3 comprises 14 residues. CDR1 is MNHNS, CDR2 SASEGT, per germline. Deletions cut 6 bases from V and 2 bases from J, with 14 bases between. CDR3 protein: CASRPGTITYEQYF. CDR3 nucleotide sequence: TGTGCCAGCAGACCCGGGACAATTACCTACGAGCAGTACTTC.

Here the CDR3 DNA reads TGTGCCAGCAGCTTAGAGGGGACAGGGGGCGGCAACGAGCAGTACTTC. Translated, it gives CASSLEGTGGGNEQYF. The chain joins TRBV11-2 to TRBJ2-7; 12 bases line up with TRBD1. V was clipped by 0 bases and J by 5 bases; unmatched bases: 5. This CDR3 contains 16 residues. Germline V gene data show CDR1 as SGHAT and CDR2 as FQNNGV. Using reference TRBV11-2 and TRBJ2-7 for the parts outside the CDR3, the full variable domain is EAGVAQSPRYKIIEKRQSVAFWCNPISGHATLYWYQQILGQGPKLLIQFQNNGVVDDSQLPKDRFSAERLKGVDSTLKIQPAKLEDSAVYLCASSLEGTGGGNEQYFGPGTRLTVT.

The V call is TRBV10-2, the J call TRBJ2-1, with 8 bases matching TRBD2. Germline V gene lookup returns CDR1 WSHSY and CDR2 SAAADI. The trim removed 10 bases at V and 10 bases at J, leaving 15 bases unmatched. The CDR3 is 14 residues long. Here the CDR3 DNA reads TGCGCCACCCTCGGAGTAGCGGGGCTAAGGGAGCAGTTCTTC. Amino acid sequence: CATLGVAGLREQFF.

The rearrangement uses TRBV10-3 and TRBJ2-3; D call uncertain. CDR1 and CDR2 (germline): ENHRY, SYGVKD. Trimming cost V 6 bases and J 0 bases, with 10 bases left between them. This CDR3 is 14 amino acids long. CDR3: CAISIDSSTDTQYF. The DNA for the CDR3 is TGTGCCATCAGCATAGATAGTAGCACAGATACGCAGTATTTT.

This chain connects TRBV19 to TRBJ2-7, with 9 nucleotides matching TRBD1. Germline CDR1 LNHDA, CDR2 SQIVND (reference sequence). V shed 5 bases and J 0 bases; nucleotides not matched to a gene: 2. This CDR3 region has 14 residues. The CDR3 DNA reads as TGTGCCAGTAGTGCGGGACAGGGCTCCTACGAGCAGTACTTC. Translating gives CASSAGQGSYEQYF.

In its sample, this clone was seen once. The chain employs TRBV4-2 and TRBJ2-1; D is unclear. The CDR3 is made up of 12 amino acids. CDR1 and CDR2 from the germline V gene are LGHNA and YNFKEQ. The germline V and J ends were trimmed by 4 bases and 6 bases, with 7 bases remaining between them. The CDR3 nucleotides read TGTGCCAGCAGCCTGACTGGCAATGAGCAGTTCTTC. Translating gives CASSLTGNEQFF.

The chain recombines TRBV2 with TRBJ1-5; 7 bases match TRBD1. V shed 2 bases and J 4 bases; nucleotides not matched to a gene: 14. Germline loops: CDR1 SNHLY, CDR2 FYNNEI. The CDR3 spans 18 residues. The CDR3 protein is CASSEPRPPGQRNQPQHF. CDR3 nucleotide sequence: TGTGCCAGCAGTGAACCCCGTCCCCCGGGACAGAGAAATCAGCCCCAGCATTTT. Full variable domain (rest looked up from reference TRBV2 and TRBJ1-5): EPEVTQTPSHQVTQMGQEVILRCVPISNHLYFYWYRQILGQKVEFLVSFYNNEISEKSEIFDDQFSVERPDGSNFTLKIRSTKLEDSAMYFCASSEPRPPGQRNQPQHFGDGTRLSIL.

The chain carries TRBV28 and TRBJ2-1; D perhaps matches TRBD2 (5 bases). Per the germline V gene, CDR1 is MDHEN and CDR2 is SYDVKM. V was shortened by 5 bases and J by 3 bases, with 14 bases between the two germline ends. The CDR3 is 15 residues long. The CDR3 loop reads CASSKINGNYNEQFF. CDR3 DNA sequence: TGTGCCAGCAGTAAAATAAACGGGAACTACAATGAGCAGTTCTTC.

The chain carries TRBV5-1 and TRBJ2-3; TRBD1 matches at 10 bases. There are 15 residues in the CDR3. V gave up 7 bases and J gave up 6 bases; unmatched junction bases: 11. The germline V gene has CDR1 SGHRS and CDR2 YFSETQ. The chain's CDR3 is CASDGRQGASDTQYF. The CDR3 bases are TGCGCCAGCGACGGTCGACAGGGGGCTAGCGATACGCAGTATTTT.

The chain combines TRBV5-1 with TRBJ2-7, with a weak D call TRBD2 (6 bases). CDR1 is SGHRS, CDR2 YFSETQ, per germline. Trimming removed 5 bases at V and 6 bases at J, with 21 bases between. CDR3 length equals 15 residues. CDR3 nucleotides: TGCGCCAGCAGACCCTCCACGGGACTTCCCGGCGAGCAGTACTTC. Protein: CASRPSTGLPGEQYF.

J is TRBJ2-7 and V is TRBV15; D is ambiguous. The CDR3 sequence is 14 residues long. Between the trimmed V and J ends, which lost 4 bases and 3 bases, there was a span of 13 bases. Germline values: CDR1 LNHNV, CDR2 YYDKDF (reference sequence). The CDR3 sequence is CATSNDRHLYEQYF. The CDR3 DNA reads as TGTGCCACCAGCAACGACCGACACCTCTACGAGCAGTACTTC.

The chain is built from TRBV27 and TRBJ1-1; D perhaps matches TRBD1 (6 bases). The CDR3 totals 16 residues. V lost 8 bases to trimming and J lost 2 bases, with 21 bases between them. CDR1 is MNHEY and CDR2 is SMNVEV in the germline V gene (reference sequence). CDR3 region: CASFPGAGDINTEAFF. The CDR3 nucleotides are TGTGCCAGCTTCCCCGGGGCAGGGGATATCAACACTGAAGCTTTCTTT.

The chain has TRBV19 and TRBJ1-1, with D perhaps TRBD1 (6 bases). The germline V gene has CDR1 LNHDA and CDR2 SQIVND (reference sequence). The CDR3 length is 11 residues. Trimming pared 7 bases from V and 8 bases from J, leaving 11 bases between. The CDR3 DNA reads TGTGCCAGTATTGCAGGGGTGGAAGCTTTCTTT. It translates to CASIAGVEAFF.

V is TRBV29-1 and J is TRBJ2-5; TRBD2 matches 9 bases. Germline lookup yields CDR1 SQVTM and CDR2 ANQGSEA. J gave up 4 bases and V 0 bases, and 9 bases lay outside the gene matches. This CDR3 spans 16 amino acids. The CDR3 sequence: CSVEDLERGVPETQYF. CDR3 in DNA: TGCAGCGTTGAAGATCTCGAGCGGGGGGTCCCAGAGACCCAGTACTTC.

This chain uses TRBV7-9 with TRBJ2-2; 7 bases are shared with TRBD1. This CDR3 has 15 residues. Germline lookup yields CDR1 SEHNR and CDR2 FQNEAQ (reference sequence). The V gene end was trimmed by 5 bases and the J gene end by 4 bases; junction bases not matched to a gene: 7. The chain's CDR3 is CASSRGGAGTGELFF. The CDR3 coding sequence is TGTGCCAGCAGCCGAGGGGGCGCGGGCACCGGGGAGCTGTTTTTT. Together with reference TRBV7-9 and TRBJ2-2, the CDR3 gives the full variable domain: DTGVSQNPRHKITKRGQNVTFRCDPISEHNRLYWYRQTLGQGPEFLTYFQNEAQLEKSRLLSDRFSAERPKGSFSTLEIQRTEQGDSAMYLCASSRGGAGTGELFFGEGSRLTVL.

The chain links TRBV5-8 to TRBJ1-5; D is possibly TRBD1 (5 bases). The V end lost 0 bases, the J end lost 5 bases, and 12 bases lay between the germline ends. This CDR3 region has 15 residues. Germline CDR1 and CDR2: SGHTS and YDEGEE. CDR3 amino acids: CASSLGQGWDQPQHF. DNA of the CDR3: TGTGCCAGCAGCTTGGGCCAGGGTTGGGATCAGCCCCAGCATTTT.

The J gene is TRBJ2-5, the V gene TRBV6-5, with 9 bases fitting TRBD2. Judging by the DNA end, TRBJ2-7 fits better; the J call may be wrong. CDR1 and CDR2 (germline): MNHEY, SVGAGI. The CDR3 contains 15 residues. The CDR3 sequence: CASSGTSGSSYEQYF. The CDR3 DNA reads TGTGCCAGCAGTGGTACTAGCGGGTCTTCCTACGAGCAGTACTTC.

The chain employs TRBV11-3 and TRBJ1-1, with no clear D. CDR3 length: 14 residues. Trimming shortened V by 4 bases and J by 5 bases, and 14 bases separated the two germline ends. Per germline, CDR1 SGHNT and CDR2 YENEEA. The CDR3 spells CASSSTEKKTEAFF. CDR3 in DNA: TGTGCCAGCAGCTCCACAGAGAAAAAAACTGAAGCTTTCTTT.

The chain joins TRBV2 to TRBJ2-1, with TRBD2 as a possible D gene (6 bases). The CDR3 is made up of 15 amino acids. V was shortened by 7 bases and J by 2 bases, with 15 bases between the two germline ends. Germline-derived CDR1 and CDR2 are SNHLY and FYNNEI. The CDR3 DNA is TGTGCCAGCATCGAACAGAGGGAGGCCTACAATGAGCAGTTCTTC. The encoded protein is CASIEQREAYNEQFF.

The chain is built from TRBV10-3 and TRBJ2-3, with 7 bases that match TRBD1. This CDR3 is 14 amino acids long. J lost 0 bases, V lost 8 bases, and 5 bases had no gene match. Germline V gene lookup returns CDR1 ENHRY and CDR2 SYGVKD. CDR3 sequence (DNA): TGTGCCATCGCGACGGGACAGAGCACAGATACGCAGTATTTT. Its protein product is CAIATGQSTDTQYF.

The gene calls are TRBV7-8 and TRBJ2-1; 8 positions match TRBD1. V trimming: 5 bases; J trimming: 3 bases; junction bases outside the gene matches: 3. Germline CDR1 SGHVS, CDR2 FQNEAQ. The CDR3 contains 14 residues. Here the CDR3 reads CASSLGTGYNEQFF. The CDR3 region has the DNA TGTGCCAGCAGCCTGGGGACAGGCTACAATGAGCAGTTCTTC.

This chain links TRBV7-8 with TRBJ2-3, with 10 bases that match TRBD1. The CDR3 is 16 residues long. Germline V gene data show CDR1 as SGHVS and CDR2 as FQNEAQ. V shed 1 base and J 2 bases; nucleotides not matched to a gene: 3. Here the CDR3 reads CASSLGTGGLTDTQYF. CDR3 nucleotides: TGTGCCAGCAGCTTAGGGACAGGGGGTCTCACAGATACGCAGTATTTT. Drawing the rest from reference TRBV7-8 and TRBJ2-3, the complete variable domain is GAGVSQSPRYKVAKRGQDVALRCDPISGHVSLFWYQQALGQGPEFLTYFQNEAQLDKSGLPSDRFFAERPEGSVSTLKIQRTQQEDSAVYLCASSLGTGGLTDTQYFGPGTRLTVL.

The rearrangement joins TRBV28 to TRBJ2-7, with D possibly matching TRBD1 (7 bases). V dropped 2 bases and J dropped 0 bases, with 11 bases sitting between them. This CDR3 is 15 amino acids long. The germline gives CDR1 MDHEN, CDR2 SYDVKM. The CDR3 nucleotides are TGTGCCAGCAGTTTAGGAGGGACAGACTCCTACGAGCAGTACTTC. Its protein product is CASSLGGTDSYEQYF. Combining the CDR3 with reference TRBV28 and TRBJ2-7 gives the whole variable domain DVKVTQSSRYLVKRTGEKVFLECVQDMDHENMFWYRQDPGLGLRLIYFSYDVKMKEKGDIPEGYSVSREKKERFSLILESASTNQTSMYLCASSLGGTDSYEQYFGPGTRLTVT.

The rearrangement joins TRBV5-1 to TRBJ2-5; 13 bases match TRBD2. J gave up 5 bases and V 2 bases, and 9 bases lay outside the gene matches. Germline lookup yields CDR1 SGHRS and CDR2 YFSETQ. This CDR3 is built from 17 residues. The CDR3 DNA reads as TGCGCCAGCAGCTTTACTAGCGGGGGGGCCTATCGGGAGACCCAGTACTTC. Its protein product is CASSFTSGGAYRETQYF.

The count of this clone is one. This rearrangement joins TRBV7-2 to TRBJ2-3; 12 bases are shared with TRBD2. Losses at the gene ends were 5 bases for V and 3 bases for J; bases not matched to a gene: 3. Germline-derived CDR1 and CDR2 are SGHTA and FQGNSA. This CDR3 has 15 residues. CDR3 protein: CASSPSGGVTDTQYF. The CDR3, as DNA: TGTGCCAGCAGCCCTAGCGGGGGGGTTACAGATACGCAGTATTTT.

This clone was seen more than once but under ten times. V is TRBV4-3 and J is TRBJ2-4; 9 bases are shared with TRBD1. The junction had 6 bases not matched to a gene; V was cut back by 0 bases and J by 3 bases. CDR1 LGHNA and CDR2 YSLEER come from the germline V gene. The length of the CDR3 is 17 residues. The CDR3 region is CASSQDGTGGFKNIQYF. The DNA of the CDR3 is TGCGCCAGCAGCCAAGATGGTACAGGGGGCTTCAAAAACATTCAGTACTTC.

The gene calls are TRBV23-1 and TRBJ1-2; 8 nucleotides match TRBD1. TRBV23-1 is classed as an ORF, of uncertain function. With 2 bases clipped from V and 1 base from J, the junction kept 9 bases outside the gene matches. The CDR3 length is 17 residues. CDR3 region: CASSQGQGAQSNYGYTF. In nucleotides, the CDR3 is TGCGCCAGCAGTCAAGGGCAGGGGGCGCAGAGTAACTATGGCTACACCTTC.

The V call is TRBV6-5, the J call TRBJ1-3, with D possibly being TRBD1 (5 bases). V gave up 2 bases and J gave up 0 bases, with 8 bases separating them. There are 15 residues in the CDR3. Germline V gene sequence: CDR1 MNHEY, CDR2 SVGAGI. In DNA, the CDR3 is TGTGCCAGCAGTTACATGGACACCTCTGGAAACACCATATATTTT. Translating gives CASSYMDTSGNTIYF.

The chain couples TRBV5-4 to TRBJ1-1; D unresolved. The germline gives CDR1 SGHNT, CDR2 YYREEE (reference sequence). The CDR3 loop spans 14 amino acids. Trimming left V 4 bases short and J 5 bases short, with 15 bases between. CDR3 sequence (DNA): TGTGCCAGCAGCCCGGAGAGAACGCGGACTGAAGCTTTCTTT. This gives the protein CASSPERTRTEAFF.

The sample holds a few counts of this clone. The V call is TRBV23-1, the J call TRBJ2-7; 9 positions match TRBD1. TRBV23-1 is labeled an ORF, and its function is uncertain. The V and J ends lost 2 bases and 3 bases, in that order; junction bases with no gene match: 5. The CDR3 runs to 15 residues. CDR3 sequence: CASSQRQDRGYEQYF. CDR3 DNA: TGCGCCAGCAGTCAACGTCAGGACAGGGGCTACGAGCAGTACTTC.

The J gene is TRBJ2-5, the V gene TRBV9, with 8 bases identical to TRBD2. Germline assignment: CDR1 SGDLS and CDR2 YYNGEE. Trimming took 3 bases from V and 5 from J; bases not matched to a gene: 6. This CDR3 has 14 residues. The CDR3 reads CASSAAIAGETQYF. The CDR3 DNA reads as TGTGCCAGCAGCGCGGCGATAGCGGGGGAGACCCAGTACTTC.